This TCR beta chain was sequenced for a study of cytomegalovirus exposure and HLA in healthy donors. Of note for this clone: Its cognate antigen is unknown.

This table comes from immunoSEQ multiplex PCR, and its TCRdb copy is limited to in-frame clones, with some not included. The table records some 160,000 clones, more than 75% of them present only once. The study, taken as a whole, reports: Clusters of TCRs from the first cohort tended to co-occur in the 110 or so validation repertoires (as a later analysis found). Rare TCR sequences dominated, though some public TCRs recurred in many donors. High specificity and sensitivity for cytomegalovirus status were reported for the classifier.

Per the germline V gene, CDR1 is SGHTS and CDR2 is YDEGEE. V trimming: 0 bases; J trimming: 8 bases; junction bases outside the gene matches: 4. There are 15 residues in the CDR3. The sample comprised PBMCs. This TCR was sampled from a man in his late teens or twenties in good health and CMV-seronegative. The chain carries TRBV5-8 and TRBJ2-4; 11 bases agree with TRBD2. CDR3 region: CASSLASGRFDIQYF. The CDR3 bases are TGTGCCAGCAGCTTGGCTAGCGGGAGGTTTGACATTCAGTACTTC.